The sequence of this TCR beta chain was determined in a study of shared clonotypes between healthy human individuals. The authors distributed each subset's genomic DNA evenly over several immunoSEQ plates. Produced via immunoSEQ multiplex PCR; TCRdb's table is partial and in-frame only. The sample lists roughly 2 million clones, approximately 95% seen once, with about 0.13% in the top ten. Study outcomes and limitations: What rarefaction showed was incomplete sorted-subset sequencing despite large depth.

In the case of this clone: Its antigen is currently unknown. Other DNA sequences from this sample encode an identical CDR3 as well.

The germline V gene encodes CDR1 MNHNY and CDR2 SVGAGI (reference sequence). V was pared by 0 bases and J by 5 bases, with 6 bases between. The CDR3 spans 13 residues. The sequenced sample consisted of naive CD4+ T cells sorted from blood. The subset: CD45RA+ positively selected. The rearrangement joins TRBV6-6 to TRBJ2-3; D is uncertain. The clonotype comes from a man younger than 35 in good health. This CDR3 reads CASSYSTGDTQYF. The CDR3 nucleotides are TGTGCCAGCAGTTACTCGACCGGAGATACGCAGTATTTT.